This T cell receptor beta chain stems from a study of blood T cell repertoires in COVID-19. On the study more broadly: Sample material is recorded as cDNA or gDNA derived from T cells, B-cell-depleted T cells, or PBMCs.

Trimming took 2 bases from V and 3 from J; bases not matched to a gene: 7. The CDR3 has 16 amino acids. The germline V gene encodes CDR1 SGDLS and CDR2 YYNGEE. Authors' data handling: The assay estimated nucleated cells by amplifying reference gene primers. Assay used: immunoSEQ multiplex PCR; TCRdb lists only in-frame clones, some missing. V, J and clone size reflect that table, while D and trimming were determined from the DNA. This sample has about 150,000 clones; approximately 84% occur once, and the top ten carry roughly 8%. Sequencing was performed on peripheral blood. The genes are TRBV9 and TRBJ1-2; 10 nucleotides align to TRBD1. This TCR was recovered from a woman aged 55-70 years with COVID-19, enrolled during active disease. This CDR3 is CASSVTTGGKDYGYTF. CDR3 nucleotide sequence: TGTGCCAGCAGCGTTACGACAGGGGGCAAAGACTATGGCTACACCTTC. Complete variable domain (other parts from reference TRBV9 and TRBJ1-2): DSGVTQTPKHLITATGQRVTLRCSPRSGDLSVYWYQQSLDQGLQFLIQYYNGEERAKGNILERFSAQQFPDLHSELNLSSLELGDSALYFCASSVTTGGKDYGYTFGSGTRLTVV.